The T cell receptor (beta chain) described here comes from a study of CD8+ T cells in alopecia areata (dated by TCRdb to 2016 to 2019). Context from the whole study: The treated patients took part in an open-label pilot trial in which moderate-to-severe alopecia areata was treated with oral tofacitinib at 5 to 10 mg twice daily. Patients stayed on tofacitinib for 6 to 18 months and then had 6 months of follow-up off drug so that delayed response and recurrence could be assessed. In treated patients, disease severity was measured using the SALT score, which gives the percentage of scalp surface area affected. To study T cell clonal expansion in alopecia areata, the researchers applied high-throughput TCRbeta sequencing to both the C3H/HeJ mouse model and human patients. Scalp tissue and sorted CD4+ and CD8+ peripheral blood T cells from patchy and totalis/universalis alopecia areata patients and from healthy controls were covered by human TCRbeta sequencing. Biopsies were taken from tofacitinib-treated patients at baseline and again at 4 and 24 weeks into treatment, and several of those patients also had a later scalp biopsy. Clonality in the scalp was compared among normal scalp (n=4), patchy alopecia areata scalp (n=8), and alopecia totalis/universalis scalp (n=8). The RNA source kit depended on sample type: the PAXgene miRNA kit for fixed scalp, the miRNeasy kit for PBMCs, and the RNeasy kit for mouse skin. immunoSEQ multiplex PCR using 35 Vbeta forward primers and 13 Jbeta reverse primers was used to amplify TCRbeta CDR3 regions.

Library preparation employed the immunoSEQ multiplex PCR assay. For TCR sequencing, RNA was extracted from every sample and reverse transcribed into cDNA to serve as template. SuperScript III was used to make first-strand cDNA, primed with a 2:1 mix of oligo-dT and random hexamers. Amplification bias was assessed with a synthetic immune receptor repertoire, and residual bias was removed computationally. As for how the authors treated the data: Raw reads were preprocessed for error removal, and CDR3 was defined according to IMGT conventions as running from the conserved cysteine to phenylalanine. Clonality was computed by normalizing Shannon entropy by log2 of the number of productive unique TCRs and subtracting the result from 1. Whether each scalp clone was CD4 or CD8 was inferred by checking scalp TCRbeta sequences against the CD4 and CD8 repertoires from sorted blood. TCRdb mirrors the immuneACCESS table, restricted to in-frame sequences. Some clones are absent from its copies; in checked studies, under half trace to an unresolved V gene, and the reason for the others is unknown. The V and J calls and clone size come from that table; D and trimming were worked out from the DNA. For this sample there are about 190,000 clones; around 56% appear just once. Over 0.55% of the sample rests with the top ten.

Counted from cysteine to phenylalanine, this CDR3 has 14 amino acids. Only the CDR3 DNA stays, 42 bases, in frame from base 1. V is trimmed back by 7 bases and J by 4 bases, and the junction contains 10 bases that no gene match accounts for. The germline V gene provides CDR1 SQVTM and CDR2 ANQGSEA. The time point label for this specimen denotes: about 4 weeks on oral tofacitinib. The treatment or condition label, as the study defines it: oral pan-JAK inhibitor, 5-10 mg twice daily. From alopecia areata patients, peripheral blood was collected along with lesional scalp punch biopsies. PBMCs were separated by density centrifugation and stained for CD3, CD4 and CD8, after which CD4+ and CD8+ T cells were sorted on a FACSAria. With regard to this clone: It lacks a known antigen. Base quality data are lacking; no much larger clone is found one base away.

The paper as a whole reports these results and caveats: Tofacitinib significantly lowered scalp clonality and the number of expanded CD8+ clones among the top 100 scalp clones. Because the treated cohort was small and included a single nonresponder, larger studies are needed to assess links between baseline CD8+ expansion and response. Shared TCR sequences between patients were less evident than in mice, which may be partly attributable to HLA diversity in the patient population. Many expanded lesional clones were found to persist in scalp and blood during tofacitinib treatment, and relapse after treatment cessation may be partly explained by this persistence. Lesional scalp, especially in alopecia totalis/universalis, showed higher clonality and more expanded CD8+ clones than normal scalp, suggesting antigenic drive. Scalp TCR repertoire analysis is complicated because resident alphabeta T cells in normal human skin are also sequenced, whereas mouse skin is dominated by gammadelta T cells.

The receptor was derived from a human donor with alopecia areata. The sequencing used CD4+ T cells sorted from blood, collected at week 4, from a patient treated with tofacitinib. The rearranged chain carries TRBV29-1 and TRBJ2-5, and 9 junctional nucleotides match TRBD1. The encoded CDR3 is CSEGGTGRGETQYF. At the DNA level, the sequence is TGCAGCGAAGGGGGGACAGGGAGAGGAGAGACCCAGTACTTC.